This TCR beta chain was documented in a study of blood T cell repertoires in COVID-19. Study details: Researchers got acute and convalescent COVID-19 samples from the United States, Italy and Spain. T cells, B-cell-depleted T cells, or PBMCs provided the cDNA or gDNA that served as material.

Authors' analysis steps: For nucleated cells, counts were estimated from reference gene primer amplification. Sequencing used immunoSEQ multiplex PCR; TCRdb keeps in-frame clones, though not all of them. V, J and clone size are those of that table, while D and trimming were read from the DNA. The sample records 250,000 to 350,000 clones, around 87% being singletons. The clonotype was recovered from a woman in her fifties or sixties who had recovered from COVID-19. The source material was peripheral blood.

CDR3 bases: TGTGCCAGCAGTTTCCGGGTGGTGAACTATGGCTACACCTTC. It translates to CASSFRVVNYGYTF. The V and J genes are TRBV28 and TRBJ1-2; unclear D gene. V was clipped by 3 bases and J by 2 bases, with 10 bases between them. This CDR3 has 14 residues. Germline CDR1 and CDR2: MDHEN and SYDVKM.